What follows are 2 T cell receptor beta chains derived from one specimen sequenced in a study of blood T cell repertoires in COVID-19. Generated by immunoSEQ multiplex PCR, the TCRdb table keeps only in-frame clones and is missing some. The profile covers about 150,000 clones, with around 81% appearing a single time and roughly 6.2% taken by the ten largest. Sequencing input: PBMCs or T cells enriched from blood (not recorded which). The receptor set was obtained from a woman between 35 and 50 years old who had recovered from COVID-19.

The rearrangement links TRBV5-4 to TRBJ2-7, with D perhaps matching TRBD2 (6 bases). There are 15 residues in the CDR3. Per germline, CDR1 SGHNT and CDR2 YYREEE (reference sequence). Between the trimmed V and J ends, which lost 4 bases and 5 bases, there was a span of 19 bases. The CDR3 DNA is TGTGCCAGCAGCACCCGGGAGCCCTTAGCAAACGAGCAGTACTTC. Protein product: CASSTREPLANEQYF.

CDR3 amino acids: CAWKPGPYGYTF. CDR3 DNA sequence: TGTGCCTGGAAGCCAGGGCCCTATGGCTACACCTTC. This sequence joins TRBV30 and TRBJ1-2; D possibly corresponds to TRBD1 (5 bases). This CDR3 spans 12 amino acids. V dropped 4 bases and J dropped 4 bases, with 10 bases sitting between them. Germline lookup yields CDR1 GTSNPN and CDR2 SVGIG (reference sequence).